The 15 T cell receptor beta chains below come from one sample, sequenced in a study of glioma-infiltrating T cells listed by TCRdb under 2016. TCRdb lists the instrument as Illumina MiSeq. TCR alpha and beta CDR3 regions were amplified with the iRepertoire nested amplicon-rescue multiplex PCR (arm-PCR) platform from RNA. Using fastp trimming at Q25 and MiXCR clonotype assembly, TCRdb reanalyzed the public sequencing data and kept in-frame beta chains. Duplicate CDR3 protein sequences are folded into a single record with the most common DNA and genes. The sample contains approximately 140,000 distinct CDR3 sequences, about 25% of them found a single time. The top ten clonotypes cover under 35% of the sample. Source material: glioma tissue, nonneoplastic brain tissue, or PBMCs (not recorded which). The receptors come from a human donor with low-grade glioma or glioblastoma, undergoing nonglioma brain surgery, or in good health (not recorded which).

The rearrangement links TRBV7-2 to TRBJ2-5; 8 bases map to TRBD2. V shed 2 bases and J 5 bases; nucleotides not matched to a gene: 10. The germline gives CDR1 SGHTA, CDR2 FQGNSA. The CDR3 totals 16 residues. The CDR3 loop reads CASSLSRGGPGETQYF. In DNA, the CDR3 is TGTGCCAGCAGCTTATCCCGGGGGGGCCCGGGGGAGACCCAGTACTTC.

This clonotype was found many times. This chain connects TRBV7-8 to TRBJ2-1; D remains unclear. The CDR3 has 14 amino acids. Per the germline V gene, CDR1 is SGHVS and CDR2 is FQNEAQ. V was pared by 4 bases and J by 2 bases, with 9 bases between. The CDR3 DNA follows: TGTGCCAGCAGCTCGGGCGTCCCCTACAATGAGCAGTTCTTC. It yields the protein CASSSGVPYNEQFF.

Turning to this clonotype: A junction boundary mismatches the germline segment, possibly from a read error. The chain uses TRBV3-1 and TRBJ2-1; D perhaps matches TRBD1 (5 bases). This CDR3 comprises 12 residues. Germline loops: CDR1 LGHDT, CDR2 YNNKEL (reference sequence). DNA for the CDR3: TGTGCCAGCAGCCAAGTCCGCAGGGAAAGGATCTTC. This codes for CASSQVRRERIF.

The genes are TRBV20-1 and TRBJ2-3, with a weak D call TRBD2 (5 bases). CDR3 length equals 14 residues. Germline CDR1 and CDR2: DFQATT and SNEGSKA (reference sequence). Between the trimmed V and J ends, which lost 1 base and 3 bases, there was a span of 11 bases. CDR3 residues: CSARGLAITDTQYF. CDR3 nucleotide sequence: TGCAGTGCTAGAGGGTTAGCGATAACAGATACGCAGTATTTT.

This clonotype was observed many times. CDR3 protein: CASSYSTSQETQYF. For the CDR3, the DNA is TGTGCCAGCAGTTACTCGACCTCCCAAGAGACCCAGTACTTC. This chain connects TRBV6-6 to TRBJ2-5; D remains unclear. The V and J ends lost 0 bases and 1 base respectively, with 6 bases between them. This CDR3 region has 14 residues. Germline CDR1 is MNHNY and CDR2 is SVGAGI (reference sequence).

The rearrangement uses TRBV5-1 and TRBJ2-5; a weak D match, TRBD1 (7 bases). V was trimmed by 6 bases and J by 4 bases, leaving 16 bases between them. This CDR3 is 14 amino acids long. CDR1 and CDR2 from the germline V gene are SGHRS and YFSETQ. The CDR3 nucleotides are TGCGCCAGCACCCCCAGGCAGGGGGGAGAGACCCAGTACTTC. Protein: CASTPRQGGETQYF. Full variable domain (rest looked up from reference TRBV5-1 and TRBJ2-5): KAGVTQTPRYLIKTRGQQVTLSCSPISGHRSVSWYQQTPGQGLQFLFEYFSETQRNKGNFPGRFSGRQFSNSRSEMNVSTLELGDSALYLCASTPRQGGETQYFGPGTRLLVL.

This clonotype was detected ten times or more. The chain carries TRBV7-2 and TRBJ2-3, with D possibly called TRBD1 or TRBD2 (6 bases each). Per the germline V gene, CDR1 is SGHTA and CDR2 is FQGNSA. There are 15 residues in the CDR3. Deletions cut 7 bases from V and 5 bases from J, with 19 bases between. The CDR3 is CASTRRTGAVDTQYF. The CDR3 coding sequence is TGTGCCAGCACCCGGCGGACGGGGGCCGTAGATACGCAGTATTTT.

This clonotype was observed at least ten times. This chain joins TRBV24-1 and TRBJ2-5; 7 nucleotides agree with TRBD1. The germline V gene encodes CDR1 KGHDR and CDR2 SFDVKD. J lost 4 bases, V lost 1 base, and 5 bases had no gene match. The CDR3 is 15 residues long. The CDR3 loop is CATSDFGAGGETQYF. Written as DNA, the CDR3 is TGTGCCACCAGTGATTTTGGTGCAGGGGGAGAGACCCAGTACTTC.

CDR3 sequence (DNA): TGCAGTGCTAGAGATTTAGCGGGGGGTGATACGCAGTATTTT. Amino acid sequence: CSARDLAGGDTQYF. The chain links TRBV20-1 to TRBJ2-3; 10 positions match TRBD2. J was trimmed by 6 bases and V by 0 bases; bases with no gene match: 3. Germline V gene data show CDR1 as DFQATT and CDR2 as SNEGSKA (reference sequence). CDR3 length equals 14 residues.

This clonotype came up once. The CDR3 reads CASSIGGQGANEQFF. The CDR3 DNA is TGTGCCAGTAGTATAGGGGGACAGGGGGCGAATGAGCAGTTCTTC. This rearrangement joins TRBV19 to TRBJ2-1; 12 bases match TRBD1. Germline loops: CDR1 LNHDA, CDR2 SQIVND (reference sequence). Germline trimming cut 1 base from V and 7 bases from J; bases unmatched to any gene: 2. CDR3 length equals 15 residues. Full variable domain (missing parts from reference TRBV19 and TRBJ2-1): DGGITQSPKYLFRKEGQNVTLSCEQNLNHDAMYWYRQDPGQGLRLIYYSQIVNDFQKGDIAEGYSVSREKKESFPLTVTSAQKNPTAFYLCASSIGGQGANEQFFGPGTRLTVL.

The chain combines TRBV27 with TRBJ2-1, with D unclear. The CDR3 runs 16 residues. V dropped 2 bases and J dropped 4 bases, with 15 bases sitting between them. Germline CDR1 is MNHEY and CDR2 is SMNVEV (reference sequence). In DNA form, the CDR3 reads TGTGCCAGCAGTTTAAGGCCCCCGGTGGGATACAATGAGCAGTTCTTC. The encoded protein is CASSLRPPVGYNEQFF.

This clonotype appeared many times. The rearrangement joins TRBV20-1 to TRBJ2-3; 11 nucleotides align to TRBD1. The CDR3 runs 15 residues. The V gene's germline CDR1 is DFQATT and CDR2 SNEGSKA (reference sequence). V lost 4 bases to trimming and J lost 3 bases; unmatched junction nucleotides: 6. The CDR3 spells CSATIRDRGTDTQYF. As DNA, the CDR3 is TGCAGTGCTACCATCCGGGACAGGGGGACAGATACGCAGTATTTT.

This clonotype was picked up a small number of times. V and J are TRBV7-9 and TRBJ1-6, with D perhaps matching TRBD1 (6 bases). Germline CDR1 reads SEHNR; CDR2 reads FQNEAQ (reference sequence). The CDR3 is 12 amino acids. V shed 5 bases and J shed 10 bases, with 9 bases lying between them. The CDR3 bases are TGTGCCAGCAGCACAGGGTTCTCACCCCTCCACTTT. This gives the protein CASSTGFSPLHF.

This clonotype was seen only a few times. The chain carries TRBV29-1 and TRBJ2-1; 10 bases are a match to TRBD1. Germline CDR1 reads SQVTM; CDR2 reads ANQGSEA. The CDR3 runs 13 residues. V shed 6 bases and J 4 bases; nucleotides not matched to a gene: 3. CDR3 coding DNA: TGCAGCGTCCGGACAGGGGGGTACAATGAGCAGTTCTTC. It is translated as CSVRTGGYNEQFF.

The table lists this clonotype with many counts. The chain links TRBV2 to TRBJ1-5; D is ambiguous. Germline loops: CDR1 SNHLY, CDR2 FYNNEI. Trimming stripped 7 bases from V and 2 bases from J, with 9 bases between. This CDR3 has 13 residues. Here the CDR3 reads CASMGQGNQPQHF. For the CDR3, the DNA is TGTGCCAGCATGGGCCAGGGCAATCAGCCCCAGCATTTT.